The subject of this entry is one TCR beta chain. As handled by the study authors: Researchers report that nucleated cell counts were estimated from reference gene primer amplification. Measured with immunoSEQ multiplex PCR; TCRdb has only the in-frame clones, and not every one. The DNA was the basis for D and trimming; V, J and clone size are from that table. This table holds about 110,000 clones, about 85% found once. These data originate in a study of blood T cell repertoires in COVID-19. Study summary: Samples of COVID-19 (acute and convalescent) were obtained from the United States, Italy and Spain. T cells, B-cell-depleted T cells, or PBMCs provided the cDNA or gDNA that served as material.

The ends were cut back, 5 bases at V and 2 bases at J, with 7 bases in the middle. This CDR3 region has 13 residues. Germline V gives CDR1 LNHDA, CDR2 SQIVND (reference sequence). Sequencing was done on a sample of peripheral blood. The chain joins TRBV19 to TRBJ2-1; D remains unclear. The sequence came from a man aged 50-59 years with acute or convalescent COVID-19. CDR3 amino acids: CASSREAYNEQFF. DNA for the CDR3: TGTGCCAGTAGTCGCGAAGCCTACAATGAGCAGTTCTTC.